A selection of T cell receptor beta chains follows, all from one sample in a study of blood T cell repertoires in COVID-19. The assay was immunoSEQ multiplex PCR, and TCRdb's table has in-frame clones only and misses some. The sample has 90,000 to 100,000 clones; 65% to 90% are singletons. Material for sequencing was peripheral blood. These receptors were collected from a man in his 60s with acute or convalescent COVID-19. CDR3s include the opening cysteine and the closing phenylalanine or tryptophan. The D gene is left open where the match is weak. For some rows the clone size is stated as once, few or many, or as a class when expanded; others skip it.

TRBJ1-1	.	.	TRBV18	TGTGCCAGCTCACTCACATCATCGACAGCCGAAGCTTTCTTT	CASSLTSSTAEAFF
TRBJ1-5	TRBD1	.	TRBV18	TGTGCCAGCTCACCGGGACAGGGGATTCAGCCCCAGCATTTT	CASSPGQGIQPQHF
TRBJ1-1	.	.	TRBV28	TGTGCCAGCAGTTTAATGGACAGAAGGGAAGCTTTCTTT	CASSLMDRREAFF
TRBJ1-2	TRBD1	few	TRBV3-1/TRBV3-2	TGTGCCAGCAGCCGTGAGACAGGGGGCTTGGGCTACACCTTC	CASSRETGGLGYTF
TRBJ1-2	.	.	TRBV30	TGTGCCGGATCAGCGGGGCAGGGGATGCCAAGCGGCTACACCTTC	CAGSAGQGMPSGYTF
TRBJ2-5	TRBD2	.	TRBV6-5	TGTGCCAGCAGTTACTCCCTAGCGGGGGCACCGGGGACCCAGTACTTC	CASSYSLAGAPGTQYF
TRBJ1-2	.	.	TRBV6-4	TGTGCCAGCACTTTGAACCCCCAGGACTATGGCTACACCTTC	CASTLNPQDYGYTF
TRBJ2-7	TRBD1	.	TRBV5-1	TGCGCCAGCAGGCCGGGACAGGGGTCTTTCTACGAGCAGTACTTC	CASRPGQGSFYEQYF
TRBJ2-7	TRBD1	.	TRBV10-3	TGTGCCATCAGTGAAGGTTTGGGACAGGGGTCCTACGAGCAGTACTTC	CAISEGLGQGSYEQYF
TRBJ2-5	.	few	TRBV9	TGTGCCAGCAGCCTAGCTCCAGGGGACCCCCGGGAGACCCAGTACTTC	CASSLAPGDPRETQYF
TRBJ1-4	.	.	TRBV5-6	TGTGCCAGCAGCTTGGCCAAGGGGTTGGAAAAACTGTTTTTT	CASSLAKGLEKLFF
TRBJ1-2	.	.	TRBV2	TGTGCCAGCGAAAAACAGGACTATGGCTACACCTTC	CASEKQDYGYTF